A single T cell receptor (beta chain) is shown here with its context. Its antigen is currently unknown. The data derive from a study of T cell responses to AZD1222 COVID-19 vaccine. Points from the study as a whole: Close to half of spike-specific TCRs reportedly recognize unmutated variant regions.

Profiling relied on immunoSEQ multiplex PCR, and the TCRdb table lists in-frame clones only, not all of them. The table shows 150,000 to 200,000 clones, with almost 90% occurring only once. Between the trimmed V and J ends, which lost 0 bases and 6 bases, there was a span of 13 bases. Germline assignment: CDR1 SGHRS and CDR2 YFSETQ. The CDR3 is made up of 14 amino acids. The analysis combined second doses at about 4 or about 12 weeks. The receptor was isolated from an adult who received the AZD1222 COVID-19 vaccine. The sequenced sample was peripheral blood, obtained 28 days after the second AZD1222 dose. The chain recombines TRBV5-1 with TRBJ2-7; D perhaps matches TRBD1 (5 bases). DNA for the CDR3: TGCGCCAGCAGCTTGGAACAGGCCCCTGGCGAGCAGTACTTC. It encodes CASSLEQAPGEQYF.